The next 9 T cell receptor beta chains were all read from a single sample in a study of long-term antiretroviral therapy in people with HIV. At survey level, the immunoSEQ assay was run in its v3.0 version. TCRdb's copy holds only in-frame clones and misses some; the assay was immunoSEQ multiplex PCR. The sample lists approximately 27,000 clones, about 89% occurring once. The input for sequencing was unsorted PBMCs, taken 3.1 years after starting antiretroviral therapy. These receptors came from a man between 18 and 29 years old with HIV.

V is TRBV19 and J is TRBJ1-2; D uncertain. The germline V gene encodes CDR1 LNHDA and CDR2 SQIVND (reference sequence). CDR3 size: 13 residues. V was pared by 3 bases and J by 7 bases, with 12 bases between. The CDR3 nucleotides read TGTGCCAGTAGTATCGGCGGATGGGGTGGCTACACCTTC. Translating gives CASSIGGWGGYTF.

The chain uses TRBV28 and TRBJ1-6, with D possibly TRBD1 on 5 matching bases. V dropped 7 bases and J dropped 9 bases, with 13 bases sitting between them. CDR1 MDHEN and CDR2 SYDVKM come from the germline V gene. CDR3 length equals 13 residues. The DNA for the CDR3 is TGTGCCAGCAATATAGGGGTCGGTTCACCCCTCCACTTT. Protein product: CASNIGVGSPLHF.

V gene TRBV9 combines with J gene TRBJ2-2; D perhaps matches TRBD2 (6 bases). Per the germline V gene, CDR1 is SGDLS and CDR2 is YYNGEE. With 2 bases removed from V and 4 bases from J, the gap between germline ends came to 9 bases. The CDR3 spans 14 residues. CDR3 bases: TGTGCCAGCAGCGTCGGGGGTGGCACCGGGGAGCTGTTTTTT. Translating it yields CASSVGGGTGELFF.

The chain has TRBV30 and TRBJ1-3; 9 bases line up with TRBD1. V trimming: 4 bases; J trimming: 4 bases; junction bases outside the gene matches: 2. The CDR3 has 13 residues. Germline V gene lookup returns CDR1 GTSNPN and CDR2 SVGIG (reference sequence). CDR3 nucleotide sequence: TGTGCCTGGATCGGGACAGGGGGAAACACCATATATTTT. Translating gives CAWIGTGGNTIYF.

The gene calls are TRBV4-3 and TRBJ2-1; unclear D gene. With 3 bases removed from V and 8 bases from J, the gap between germline ends came to 20 bases. There are 16 residues in the CDR3. CDR1 and CDR2 from the germline V gene are LGHNA and YSLEER. The CDR3 region has the DNA TGCGCCAGCAGCCAGGCCTCTAACCTAGTGACATATGAGCAGTTCTTC. Translation: CASSQASNLVTYEQFF.

This chain connects TRBV9 to TRBJ2-3, with 9 bases identical to TRBD2. Germline CDR1 reads SGDLS; CDR2 reads YYNGEE. This CDR3 has 17 residues. Losses at the gene ends were 0 bases for V and 6 bases for J; bases not matched to a gene: 11. CDR3 DNA sequence: TGTGCCAGCAGCGTAGATCCAGCGGGGGGTAGGTTGGATACGCAGTATTTT. Protein sequence: CASSVDPAGGRLDTQYF.

This clone is a singleton in its sample. J is TRBJ1-2 and V is TRBV5-1, with D possibly being TRBD1 (6 bases). The CDR3 extends over 14 amino acids. The V and J ends lost 2 bases and 3 bases respectively, with 11 bases between them. Germline CDR1 SGHRS, CDR2 YFSETQ. CDR3 nucleotide sequence: TGCGCCAGCAGCTTCCTTAGGACAGACTATGGCTACACCTTC. Translating it yields CASSFLRTDYGYTF.

This chain uses TRBV4-2 with TRBJ2-2; tentative D call: TRBD1 (6 bases). Trimming took off 4 bases at V and 5 bases at J, with 17 bases between the two ends. The CDR3 covers 16 residues. CDR1 and CDR2 from the germline V gene are LGHNA and YNFKEQ. In DNA form, the CDR3 reads TGTGCCAGCAGCCTACTTACAGGGTTGGGGACCGGGGAGCTGTTTTTT. This codes for CASSLLTGLGTGELFF.

The chain couples TRBV25-1 to TRBJ2-1; 8 bases align to TRBD2. With V trimmed by 4 bases and J by 7 bases, 9 bases remained unmatched. The CDR3 has 15 amino acids. Germline assignment: CDR1 MGHDK and CDR2 SYGVNS. The CDR3 protein is CASSVRAGVSNEQFF. The CDR3 DNA is TGTGCCAGCAGTGTTCGAGCGGGAGTGAGTAATGAGCAGTTCTTC.